This is a list of T cell receptor beta chains from one sample in a study of T cell repertoires in cytomegalovirus infection. TCRdb reprocessed the reads via MiXCR and lists one record per CDR3 protein. The data show around 740,000 distinct CDR3 sequences, approximately 34% seen once. The material sequenced was PBMCs. These receptors all come from a human donor in good health (CMV status not recorded). Some clones in this sample may be carry-over from other donors' samples. CDR3s include the opening cysteine and the closing phenylalanine or tryptophan. The D gene is left open where the match is weak. Where a row states a size, it is once, few, many or the class of an expanded clone; other rows omit it.

>NA|16|few|TRBV12-3/TRBV12-4|TRBJ2-1
TGTGCCAGCAGTCCCTCGATCCGCGACCTACACAATGAGCAGTTCTTC
CASSPSIRDLHNEQFF
>NA|14|NA|TRBV15|TRBJ1-1
TGTGCCACCGTCGGCCTAGGAGGGAGCACTGAAGCTTTCTTT
CATVGLGGSTEAFF
>NA|13|many|TRBV7-6|TRBJ2-7
TGTGCCAGCAGCTTAGGGCGTGGAGACGAGCAGTACTTC
CASSLGRGDEQYF
>TRBD2|17|NA|TRBV27|TRBJ2-7
TGTGCCAGCAGTTTATCTCCGGCTAGCGGGAGGGTCTACGAGCAGTACTTC
CASSLSPASGRVYEQYF
>TRBD2|15|NA|TRBV24-1|TRBJ2-1
TGTGCCACCGCTAGGACTAGCGGGAGGGGCAATGAGCAGTTCTTC
CATARTSGRGNEQFF
>TRBD2|17|NA|TRBV28|TRBJ2-3
TGTGCCAGCAGTTTATTTGGGGAGGGTGACCTCACAGATACGCAGTATTTT
CASSLFGEGDLTDTQYF
>NA|12|NA|TRBV12-5|TRBJ1-1
TGTGCTAGTGGTTGGGGGGGCCAAGAAGCTTTCTTT
CASGWGGQEAFF
>NA|16|few|TRBV28|TRBJ2-7
TGTGCCAGCAACATTCCCCCGCGAGCTCGGACGGAGGAGCAGTACTTC
CASNIPPRARTEEQYF
>NA|13|NA|TRBV28|TRBJ1-2
TGTGCCAGCAGTTGGGGGGAGGGCTATGGCTACACCTTC
CASSWGEGYGYTF
>NA|11|NA|TRBV7-2|TRBJ2-1
TGTGCCAGCAGCTCTGCAGTTGAGCAGTTCTTC
CASSSAVEQFF
>NA|16|many|TRBV7-6|TRBJ2-6
TGTGCCAGCAGCACCCCCCGGAGATCTGGGGCCAACGTCCTGACTTTC
CASSTPRRSGANVLTF
>NA|13|many|TRBV20-1|TRBJ1-1
TGCAGTGCTAGAACCATGCCGGAGCTTGAAGCTTTCTTT
CSARTMPELEAFF
>NA|16|few|TRBV27|TRBJ1-3
TGTGCCAGCAGCCCATCTGTGGGAGCGGCTGGAAACACCATATATTTT
CASSPSVGAAGNTIYF
>NA|15|few|TRBV7-8|TRBJ2-1
TGTGCCAGCACCCTAACAGGGTTTTTGAACAATGAGCAGTTCTTC
CASTLTGFLNNEQFF
>TRBD2|16|NA|TRBV4-1|TRBJ2-5
TGCGCCAGCAGCCAAGGGCAGGGACTAGCGGGAGAGACCCAGTACTTC
CASSQGQGLAGETQYF
>NA|16|many|TRBV7-2|TRBJ1-1
TGTGCCAGCAGCCCAAGGCTAGGTCTCGGTAGCACTGAAGCTTTCTTT
CASSPRLGLGSTEAFF